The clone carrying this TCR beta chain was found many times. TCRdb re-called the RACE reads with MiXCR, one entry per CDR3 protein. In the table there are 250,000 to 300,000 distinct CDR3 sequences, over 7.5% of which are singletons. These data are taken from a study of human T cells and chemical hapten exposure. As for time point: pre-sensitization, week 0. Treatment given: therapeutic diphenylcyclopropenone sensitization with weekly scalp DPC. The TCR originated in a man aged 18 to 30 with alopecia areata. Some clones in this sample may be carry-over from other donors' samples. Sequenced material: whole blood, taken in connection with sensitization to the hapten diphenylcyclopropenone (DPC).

CDR3 coding DNA: TGCAGTGCTCACAACCCCGGGACAGGCACAGATACGCAGTATTTT. This translates into CSAHNPGTGTDTQYF. The chain links TRBV20-1 to TRBJ2-3, with 7 nucleotides matching TRBD1. The CDR3 has 15 residues. J lost 1 base, V lost 5 bases, and 9 bases had no gene match. Germline V gene data show CDR1 as DFQATT and CDR2 as SNEGSKA (reference sequence).